The 12 T cell receptor beta chains given below trace back to one sample, sequenced in a study of shared clonotypes between healthy human individuals. Here immunoSEQ multiplex PCR was the method, and the copy in TCRdb shows in-frame clones only, minus some. The repertoire holds about 2 million clones, with roughly 96% as singletons. Sample: naive CD4+ T cells sorted from blood. Indicated subset: CD45RA+ positively selected. These receptors were collected from a man between 18 and 35 years old in good health.

The chain combines TRBV5-1 with TRBJ2-3; 7 bases match TRBD2. With V trimmed by 0 bases and J by 0 bases, 4 bases remained unmatched. The CDR3 loop spans 16 amino acids. Germline V CDR1 and CDR2: SGHRS, YFSETQ. The CDR3 coding sequence is TGCGCCAGCAGCTTGGAGGGAGGGTTGAGCACAGATACGCAGTATTTT. Its translation is CASSLEGGLSTDTQYF.

A single count supports this clone. The gene calls are TRBV6-1 and TRBJ2-1; D is uncertain. Trimming took 0 bases from V and 8 from J, leaving 17 bases between them. This CDR3 is 16 amino acids long. The germline gives CDR1 MNHNS, CDR2 SASEGT. CDR3 coding DNA: TGTGCCAGCAGTGAAGCGATGATCGCGGTTACGGATGAGCAGTTCTTC. Translated: CASSEAMIAVTDEQFF.

The chain joins TRBV29-1 to TRBJ2-2; 12 bases are shared with TRBD2. V lost 6 bases, J lost 5 bases, and 4 bases stayed unmatched. CDR1 and CDR2 from the germline V gene are SQVTM and ANQGSEA. The CDR3 covers 14 residues. The CDR3 spells CSVTSGGVTGELFF. DNA for the CDR3: TGCAGCGTGACTAGCGGGGGAGTGACCGGGGAGCTGTTTTTT.

Here the CDR3 reads CASSYGTGGETQYF. The CDR3 nucleotides are TGTGCCAGCAGTTACGGGACAGGGGGAGAGACCCAGTACTTC. This chain uses TRBV6-6 with TRBJ2-5; 11 bases map to TRBD1. The CDR3 length is 14 residues. V gave up 2 bases and J gave up 4 bases; unmatched junction bases: 0. Germline lookup yields CDR1 MNHNY and CDR2 SVGAGI (reference sequence).

The count of this clone is one. The V call is TRBV5-6, the J call TRBJ1-1; D not certain. The V gene lost 4 bases and the J gene lost 0 bases, with 16 bases spanning the gap. The germline V gene has CDR1 SGHDT and CDR2 YYEEEE. The CDR3 length is 16 residues. The CDR3 loop is CASSPPPTSMNTEAFF. As DNA, the CDR3 is TGTGCCAGCAGCCCACCACCGACATCCATGAACACTGAAGCTTTCTTT.

The J gene is TRBJ2-7, the V gene TRBV5-5, with 13 bases fitting TRBD2. J lost 3 bases, V lost 3 bases, and 6 bases had no gene match. CDR1 is SGHKS and CDR2 is YYEKEE in the germline V gene (reference sequence). The CDR3 totals 16 residues. The CDR3 DNA reads TGTGCCAGCAGCTCCGGACTAGCGGGAGTCGGCTACGAGCAGTACTTC. Its protein product is CASSSGLAGVGYEQYF. The whole variable domain, filled in from reference TRBV5-5 and TRBJ2-7, reads DAGVTQSPTHLIKTRGQQVTLRCSPISGHKSVSWYQQVLGQGPQFIFQYYEKEERGRGNFPDRFSARQFPNYSSELNVNALLLGDSALYLCASSSGLAGVGYEQYFGPGTRLTVT.

This clone has a single count. The rearrangement joins TRBV6-5 to TRBJ2-7, with 9 bases matching TRBD2. There are 11 residues in the CDR3. Per the germline V gene, CDR1 is MNHEY and CDR2 is SVGAGI. The CDR3 here is CATRGGHEQYF. CDR3 DNA sequence: TGTGCAACGCGGGGGGGCCACGAGCAGTACTTC.

V and J are TRBV11-2 and TRBJ2-5; D uncertain. This CDR3 is built from 15 residues. The V gene lost 1 base and the J gene lost 5 bases, with 14 bases spanning the gap. CDR1 is SGHAT and CDR2 is FQNNGV in the germline V gene. The CDR3 sequence is CASSLGTKRWETQYF. DNA for the CDR3: TGTGCCAGCAGCTTAGGAACAAAAAGATGGGAGACCCAGTACTTC. Combining the CDR3 with reference TRBV11-2 and TRBJ2-5 gives the whole variable domain EAGVAQSPRYKIIEKRQSVAFWCNPISGHATLYWYQQILGQGPKLLIQFQNNGVVDDSQLPKDRFSAERLKGVDSTLKIQPAKLEDSAVYLCASSLGTKRWETQYFGPGTRLLVL.

The chain recombines TRBV7-9 with TRBJ2-7, with TRBD2 matching 8 bases. This CDR3 has 14 residues. The germline V gene encodes CDR1 SEHNR and CDR2 FQNEAQ (reference sequence). With V trimmed by 2 bases and J by 3 bases, 3 bases remained unmatched. DNA of the CDR3: TGTGCCAGCAGCTTACGAGCGGGGGACTACGAGCAGTACTTC. Its translation is CASSLRAGDYEQYF.

The chain uses TRBV10-3 and TRBJ2-6, with 8 nucleotides matching TRBD1. With 3 bases clipped from V and 1 base from J, the junction kept 8 bases outside the gene matches. The CDR3 runs to 18 residues. The germline gives CDR1 ENHRY, CDR2 SYGVKD. CDR3 coding DNA: TGTGCCATCAGTGACCGACAGGGGAGGTTTTCTGGGGCCAACGTCCTGACTTTC. Its translation is CAISDRQGRFSGANVLTF.

The V gene is TRBV6-4, the J gene TRBJ2-2, with 7 positions matching TRBD1. The CDR3 length is 14 residues. V dropped 3 bases and J dropped 7; count of bases not matched to a gene: 5. Germline CDR1 MRHNA, CDR2 SNTAGT. In DNA form, the CDR3 reads TGTGCCAGCAGTGAACAGGGGCCGGGCGGGGAGCTGTTTTTT. This encodes CASSEQGPGGELFF.

This clone was counted a single time. At the DNA level, this CDR3 is encoded by other sequences in the same sample as well. The chain couples TRBV10-3 to TRBJ1-1, with D perhaps TRBD1 (5 bases). Germline CDR1 reads ENHRY; CDR2 reads SYGVKD. CDR3 length: 13 amino acids. V was shortened by 7 bases and J by 0 bases, with 9 bases between the two germline ends. For the CDR3, the DNA is TGTGCCATCAAAGACAGCCTGAACACTGAAGCTTTCTTT. It yields the protein CAIKDSLNTEAFF.